The sample holds one count of the clone carrying this T cell receptor beta chain. The source of the sample is a study of blood T cell repertoires in COVID-19. In the study overall: Donors in the United States, Italy and Spain gave samples during acute or convalescent COVID-19. In each case, the material was cDNA or gDNA derived from T cells, B-cell-depleted T cells, or PBMCs.

Authors' data handling: Amplification from reference gene primers served as the basis for estimated nucleated cell counts. Clones were read by immunoSEQ multiplex PCR, and TCRdb kept only the in-frame ones, dropping some. D and trimming were read from the DNA, whereas the V and J calls and clone size are those reported in that table. In the table there are 370,000 or so clones, more than 65% of which are singletons. V was clipped by 1 base and J by 2 bases; unmatched bases: 8. Germline lookup yields CDR1 SEHNR and CDR2 FQNEAQ (reference sequence). CDR3 length equals 17 residues. The rearrangement links TRBV7-9 to TRBJ2-7; 10 positions match TRBD1. The sample consisted of peripheral blood. This clonotype originated in a human donor with acute or convalescent COVID-19. The donor label of this sample is uncertain. Here the CDR3 reads CASSLESVGTGAYEQYF. Here the CDR3 DNA reads TGTGCCAGCAGCTTAGAATCCGTAGGGACAGGGGCCTACGAGCAGTACTTC.